The clone carrying this T cell receptor beta chain was recorded once. The data are from a study of blood T cell repertoires in COVID-19. Looking at the study overall: Spain, Italy and the United States supplied samples that represented acute and convalescent COVID-19. Sample material is recorded as cDNA or gDNA derived from T cells, B-cell-depleted T cells, or PBMCs.

Per the authors' pipeline: Amplification with reference gene primers provided the estimates of nucleated cell counts. This table comes from immunoSEQ multiplex PCR, and its TCRdb copy is limited to in-frame clones, with some not included. The V and J calls and clone size are taken from that table; D and trimming were inferred from the DNA. Found here are 260,000 or so clones, roughly 86% of them singletons; the top ten hold 9.4%. The germline V gene encodes CDR1 SGDLS and CDR2 YYNGEE. The CDR3 spans 13 residues. J was trimmed by 5 bases and V by 3 bases; bases with no gene match: 4. The sample comprised peripheral blood. The rearrangement links TRBV9 to TRBJ2-7; 8 bases agree with TRBD1. The TCR comes from a man in his late teens or twenties with active or convalescent COVID-19. The CDR3 sequence: CASSADRVDEQYF. CDR3 in DNA: TGTGCCAGCAGCGCGGACAGGGTTGACGAGCAGTACTTC.